These 3 T cell receptor beta chains share one sample of origin, sequenced in a study of T cell changes during pregnancy in multiple sclerosis. The method was immunoSEQ multiplex PCR; TCRdb's version includes in-frame clones alone and lacks a portion of them. The data hold about 110,000 clones, with around 92% observed a single time. This sample comprised peripheral blood, obtained after pregnancy. The receptors here all came from a female donor with multiple sclerosis, enrolled in a pregnancy study.

The chain joins TRBV2 to TRBJ2-7, with 7 bases that match TRBD2. J lost 6 bases, V lost 3 bases, and 11 bases had no gene match. The germline V gene encodes CDR1 SNHLY and CDR2 FYNNEI. The CDR3 is 15 residues long. CDR3 loop: CASSDSREAALEQYF. The DNA of the CDR3 is TGTGCCAGCAGTGATAGCCGGGAGGCGGCCCTCGAGCAGTACTTC.

The V gene is TRBV5-4, the J gene TRBJ2-1; a possible D gene is TRBD1 (6 bases). The CDR3 is made up of 14 amino acids. Germline loops: CDR1 SGHNT, CDR2 YYREEE (reference sequence). Trimming pared 5 bases from V and 8 bases from J, leaving 17 bases between. The CDR3 DNA reads as TGTGCCAGCAGACCAACAGGGTACCGCGATGAGCAGTTCTTC. Encoded protein: CASRPTGYRDEQFF.

The V and J genes are TRBV7-9 and TRBJ2-1, with a possible D match to TRBD2 (5 bases). CDR3 size: 12 residues. From germline, CDR1 is SEHNR and CDR2 FQNEAQ (reference sequence). V lost 3 bases, J lost 5 bases, and 5 bases lay in between. CDR3 in DNA: TGTGCCAGCAGCTTCGGGGACAATGAGCAGTTCTTC. This encodes CASSFGDNEQFF. The full variable domain, with the rest looked up from reference TRBV7-9 and TRBJ2-1, is DTGVSQNPRHKITKRGQNVTFRCDPISEHNRLYWYRQTLGQGPEFLTYFQNEAQLEKSRLLSDRFSAERPKGSFSTLEIQRTEQGDSAMYLCASSFGDNEQFFGPGTRLTVL.